Listed below are T cell receptor beta chains from one sample, sequenced in a study of cutaneous CD30+ T cell lymphoproliferative disorder and hepatitis E. Produced via immunoSEQ multiplex PCR; TCRdb's table is partial and in-frame only. The repertoire consists of several thousand clones, with less than 80% occurring once and the leading ten covering about 1%. Sequencing was done on a sample of blood. The receptors derive from a human donor with a cutaneous T cell lymphoproliferative disorder associated with hepatitis E virus. CDR3s leave out the opening cysteine and the closing phenylalanine or tryptophan.

V	J	CDR3
TRBV5-1	TRBJ2-1	ASSLAGEFYNEQF
TRBV19	TRBJ1-5	ASNSRGGEPQH
TRBV4-3	TRBJ2-3	ASSPGGAADTQY
TRBV7-2	TRBJ1-6	ASSLSWPPNNSPLH
TRBV29-1	TRBJ1-1	SVAGTGAEAF
TRBV27	TRBJ1-2	ATRGLGDYGYT
TRBV5-6	TRBJ1-2	ASSLRTTPSGGYT
TRBV4-3	TRBJ2-7	ASSQTLAYEQY
TRBV19	TRBJ1-1	ASSFREGATEAF
TRBV15	TRBJ1-1	ATSIGLTMNTEAF
TRBV5-1	TRBJ2-5	ASSLDTGGGTQY
TRBV16	TRBJ2-2	ASSLTRGGTGELF
TRBV28	TRBJ2-2	ASSFLGAWDRVSTGELF
TRBV29-1	TRBJ2-3	SVELFSRVGTDTQY
TRBV11-2	TRBJ2-2	ASSSRSVWGRGTGELF
TRBV2	TRBJ2-7	ARQVESGAAYEQY
TRBV27	TRBJ1-5	ASRAGGRQPQH
TRBV4-3	TRBJ2-6	ASSQEVSRAGANVLT
TRBV30	TRBJ2-1	AWSSSGSPHEQF
TRBV7-8	TRBJ2-2	ASSLGGVLGELF
TRBV5-6	TRBJ1-6	ASSVLDRFQSNSPLH
TRBV5-1	TRBJ2-5	ASSLGGGLDWETQY
TRBV7-9	TRBJ2-1	ASSYGLAGGLGEQF
TRBV4-1	TRBJ1-2	ASSRSQGDYGYT
TRBV10-3	TRBJ2-2	AIRPALNTGELF
TRBV5-1	TRBJ1-2	ASSPDSNYGYT
TRBV7-2	TRBJ2-3	ASSLFVGEYTDTQY
TRBV14	TRBJ2-1	ASSLTSGGSYNEQF
TRBV6-1	TRBJ1-5	ASSHGQGNNQPQH
TRBV28	TRBJ2-3	ASSPGGLAPDTQY
TRBV4-3	TRBJ1-5	ASSLGAGNQPQH
TRBV6-5	TRBJ2-7	ASSPRGGYEQY
TRBV21-1	TRBJ2-1	ASSKASWVCRF
TRBV7-2	TRBJ2-1	ASSFGLGNEQF
TRBV7-2	TRBJ2-7	ASSLEGGGLSYEQY
TRBV10-3	TRBJ1-3	AISPGRSSGNTIY
TRBV5-1	TRBJ2-5	ASSLAASGPQETQY
TRBV19	TRBJ2-2	ASMPGHNTGELF
TRBV7-9	TRBJ2-7	ASSAGLAVNYEQY
TRBV28	TRBJ2-1	ASSFERSGEF
TRBV12-5	TRBJ2-3	ASAPPAGGVSTDTQY
TRBV5-6	TRBJ1-5	ASSPWTGALPPQH
TRBV10-3	TRBJ1-2	AISEALAGYGYT
TRBV6-6	TRBJ2-2	ASGARSNTGELF
TRBV12-5	TRBJ1-1	ASGLGDRGLGTEAF
TRBV19	TRBJ2-2	ASSTGIGELF
TRBV10-3	TRBJ1-2	AISQTGLNYGYT
TRBV6-5	TRBJ1-2	ASSSKIYGYT
TRBV18	TRBJ2-1	ASSLGLAGNEQF
TRBV4-3	TRBJ1-1	ASSQYTNTEAF
TRBV6-1	TRBJ2-7	ASSEELGAVYEQY
TRBV7-8	TRBJ2-7	ASSLFSGSDEQY
TRBV29-1	TRBJ2-1	SVPGDNEQF